Below are 29 T cell receptor beta chains sequenced from a single sample in a study of blood T cell repertoires in COVID-19. The protocol was immunoSEQ multiplex PCR, while the TCRdb copy is restricted to in-frame clones and leaves out a portion. The data hold roughly 150,000 clones, with roughly 80% observed a single time. Sequenced material: peripheral blood. These receptors were taken from an elderly woman with acute or convalescent COVID-19.

The V gene is TRBV6-1, the J gene TRBJ1-3, with 7 bases that match TRBD1. V was clipped by 2 bases and J by 4 bases; unmatched bases: 2. Germline loops: CDR1 MNHNS, CDR2 SASEGT. CDR3 size: 14 residues. As DNA, the CDR3 is TGTGCCAGCAGTGAATGGACAGGAGGAAACACCATATATTTT. It codes for CASSEWTGGNTIYF.

The J gene is TRBJ2-3, the V gene TRBV5-1; 9 bases line up with TRBD2. From germline, CDR1 is SGHRS and CDR2 YFSETQ. The CDR3 extends over 15 amino acids. V lost 0 bases to trimming and J lost 3 bases; unmatched junction nucleotides: 2. The CDR3 spells CASSLVAGATDTQYF. The CDR3, as DNA: TGCGCCAGCAGCTTGGTAGCGGGGGCTACAGATACGCAGTATTTT. The full variable domain, completed using reference TRBV5-1 and TRBJ2-3, is KAGVTQTPRYLIKTRGQQVTLSCSPISGHRSVSWYQQTPGQGLQFLFEYFSETQRNKGNFPGRFSGRQFSNSRSEMNVSTLELGDSALYLCASSLVAGATDTQYFGPGTRLTVL.

The chain links TRBV19 to TRBJ2-7, with 10 bases that match TRBD1. CDR3 size: 14 residues. Trimming cost V 6 bases and J 4 bases; bases outside gene matches: 6. Germline loops: CDR1 LNHDA, CDR2 SQIVND (reference sequence). CDR3 sequence reads: CASRATGGVYEQYF. In DNA, the CDR3 is TGTGCCAGTAGAGCGACAGGGGGCGTGTACGAGCAGTACTTC.

This clone has more than one count but fewer than ten. The chain links TRBV9 to TRBJ1-1, with D unresolved. Germline V gene sequence: CDR1 SGDLS, CDR2 YYNGEE. The CDR3 loop spans 13 amino acids. With 7 bases removed from V and 0 bases from J, the gap between germline ends came to 10 bases. This chain's CDR3 is CASGRTVNTEAFF. The CDR3 nucleotides read TGTGCCAGCGGGAGGACGGTGAACACTGAAGCTTTCTTT.

The rearrangement uses TRBV11-2 and TRBJ1-4, with D perhaps TRBD1 (5 bases). V was clipped by 8 bases and J by 11 bases, with 12 bases between them. CDR3 size: 11 residues. The germline CDR1 and CDR2 sequences are SGHAT and FQNNGV. The CDR3 region has the DNA TGTGCCAGCTCGTACCCAGGGAAACTGTTTTTT. Its translation is CASSYPGKLFF.

The chain employs TRBV5-1 and TRBJ2-2, with D possibly being TRBD2 (6 bases). This CDR3 contains 14 residues. The V end was cut by 5 bases, the J end by 7 bases, with 15 bases between. The V gene's germline CDR1 is SGHRS and CDR2 YFSETQ. This CDR3 reads CASRVSGNHGELFF. CDR3 bases: TGCGCCAGCAGGGTTAGCGGCAATCACGGGGAGCTGTTTTTT.

This rearrangement joins TRBV7-3 to TRBJ1-2; the match to TRBD1 covers 7 bases. The V gene's germline CDR1 is SGHTA and CDR2 FQGTGA. Trimming cost V 6 bases and J 3 bases; bases outside gene matches: 4. The CDR3 covers 13 residues. CDR3 coding DNA: TGTGCCAGCAGTACCGGACAGGACTATGGCTACACCTTC. This sequence encodes CASSTGQDYGYTF.

This chain links TRBV7-2 with TRBJ2-3; 10 bases agree with TRBD1. V trimming: 4 bases; J trimming: 0 bases; junction bases outside the gene matches: 1. Germline V gene sequence: CDR1 SGHTA, CDR2 FQGNSA. This CDR3 region has 15 residues. CDR3 loop: CASSSTGGSTDTQYF. The DNA for the CDR3 is TGTGCCAGCAGCTCGACAGGGGGCAGCACAGATACGCAGTATTTT.

The chain has TRBV29-1 and TRBJ1-1, with D perhaps TRBD1 (6 bases). The CDR3 has 13 amino acids. CDR1 and CDR2 from the germline V gene are SQVTM and ANQGSEA. Trimming took 5 bases from V and 8 from J, leaving 18 bases between them. The CDR3 sequence: CSVLAGGGREAFF. The CDR3 DNA reads TGCAGCGTTCTCGCCGGGGGGGGCCGGGAAGCTTTCTTT. The entire variable domain, with the rest obtained from reference TRBV29-1 and TRBJ1-1, is as follows: SAVISQKPSRDICQRGTSLTIQCQVDSQVTMMFWYRQQPGQSLTLIATANQGSEATYESGFVIDKFPISRPNLTFSTLTVSNMSPEDSSIYLCSVLAGGGREAFFGQGTRLTVV.

The chain links TRBV6-2 or TRBV6-3 to TRBJ2-7; no clear D gene. The CDR3 is 15 residues long. Germline loops: CDR1 MNHEY, CDR2 SVGEGT. Between the trimmed V and J ends, which lost 4 bases and 2 bases, there was a span of 15 bases. CDR3 sequence (DNA): TGTGCCAGCAGTTCCCGGGTAGCCGTGGCCTACGAGCAGTACTTC. Translating it yields CASSSRVAVAYEQYF.

V and J are TRBV19 and TRBJ1-3; perhaps TRBD1 as D (5 bases). Germline CDR1 reads LNHDA; CDR2 reads SQIVND (reference sequence). Trimming took 4 bases from V and 0 from J, leaving 22 bases between them. The CDR3 covers 19 residues. The CDR3 DNA reads as TGTGCCAGTAGTAGCGGGGTCCGCTGGACAACGGACTCTGGAAACACCATATATTTT. It codes for CASSSGVRWTTDSGNTIYF.

The chain recombines TRBV11-1 with TRBJ2-6, with unresolved D. V shed 6 bases and J shed 0 bases, with 9 bases lying between them. Germline values: CDR1 SGHAT, CDR2 FQDESV (reference sequence). This CDR3 has 15 amino acids. CDR3 loop: CASSFENSGANVLTF. In DNA, the CDR3 is TGTGCCAGCAGTTTCGAGAACTCTGGGGCCAACGTCCTGACTTTC. Full variable domain (rest looked up from reference TRBV11-1 and TRBJ2-6): EAEVAQSPRYKITEKSQAVAFWCDPISGHATLYWYRQILGQGPELLVQFQDESVVDDSQLPKDRFSAERLKGVDSTLKIQPAELGDSAMYLCASSFENSGANVLTFGAGSRLTVL.

The chain carries TRBV7-2 and TRBJ1-5, with 11 bases matching TRBD1. CDR1 SGHTA and CDR2 FQGNSA come from the germline V gene. The CDR3 is made up of 15 amino acids. V lost 4 bases and J lost 7; bases outside the gene matches: 6. The CDR3 region has the DNA TGTGCCAGCAGCTCGCTGGACAGGGGGCGGCAGCCCCAGCATTTT. Translated: CASSSLDRGRQPQHF.

The chain is built from TRBV9 and TRBJ2-1, with D tentatively TRBD1 (6 bases). Germline-derived CDR1 and CDR2 are SGDLS and YYNGEE. The CDR3 is made up of 15 amino acids. V lost 4 bases and J 7 bases, leaving 18 bases between the germline ends. This CDR3 reads CASSYRPQGTNEQFF. The CDR3 nucleotides read TGTGCCAGCAGCTATCGGCCACAGGGTACGAATGAGCAGTTCTTC.

This clone was detected once. One junction end disagrees with the germline gene, perhaps due to a read error. This chain connects TRBV7-2 to TRBJ2-1; 8 bases are shared with TRBD2. Germline values: CDR1 SGHTA, CDR2 FQGNSA. CDR3 length: 16 residues. CDR3 loop: CASSVAGTRGYNEQFF. Here the CDR3 DNA reads TGTGCCAGCAGCGTAGCGGGAACTCGAGGGTACAATGAGCAGTTCTTC.

The chain has TRBV21-1 and TRBJ2-2; TRBD2 was called by the table and not checked on the DNA. TRBV21-1 is deemed a pseudogene. The CDR3 is 16 amino acids. CDR3 amino acids: CASSKSGVLCTGELFF. The DNA for the CDR3 is TGTGCCAGCAGCAAAAGCGGCGTCCTGTGCACCGGGGAGCTGTTTTTT.

The sample holds many counts of this clone. The junction differs from germline at one of its ends, possibly a read error. The chain has TRBV7-7 and TRBJ1-4; TRBD1 might be the D (5 bases). The CDR3 loop spans 13 amino acids. Germline CDR1 is SSHAT and CDR2 is FNYEAQ (reference sequence). The CDR3 here is CASSLVGGEKLFF. As DNA, the CDR3 is TGTGCTAGCAGCTTAGTCGGGGGAGAAAAACTGTTTTTT.

The V and J genes are TRBV30 and TRBJ2-2, with TRBD2 matching over 10 bases. The length of the CDR3 is 13 residues. Germline V CDR1 and CDR2: GTSNPN, SVGIG (reference sequence). The junction had 3 bases not matched to a gene; V was cut back by 4 bases and J by 7 bases. In DNA, the CDR3 is TGTGCCTGGACCGGACTAGCGGTCGGGGAGCTGTTTTTT. Translation: CAWTGLAVGELFF.

As to this clone: The sample has other DNA sequences that encode this CDR3 too. The genes are TRBV6-1 and TRBJ2-5; 9 bases are shared with TRBD2. J lost 3 bases, V lost 2 bases, and 1 base had no gene match. Germline values: CDR1 MNHNS, CDR2 SASEGT. The CDR3 is made up of 14 amino acids. CDR3 nucleotide sequence: TGTGCCAGCAGTGAACTAGCGGGGAAAGAGACCCAGTACTTC. Protein product: CASSELAGKETQYF.

The V and J genes are TRBV6-2 or TRBV6-3 and TRBJ1-2, with D possibly being TRBD1 (6 bases). The CDR3 has 15 residues. V lost 2 bases to trimming and J lost 0 bases, with 10 bases between them. Germline assignment: CDR1 MNHEY and CDR2 SVGEGT. The CDR3 sequence: CASSYRGASNYGYTF. In DNA form, the CDR3 reads TGTGCCAGCAGTTACCGGGGGGCGTCTAACTATGGCTACACCTTC.

The rearrangement joins TRBV3-1 (or the pseudogene TRBV3-2) to TRBJ1-1, with TRBD1 matching 8 bases. Germline CDR1 is LGHDT and CDR2 is YNNKEL (reference sequence). The V and J ends lost 1 base and 8 bases, in that order; junction bases with no gene match: 6. The CDR3 is 14 amino acids. The CDR3 reads CASSQGHRDREAFF. CDR3 DNA sequence: TGTGCCAGCAGCCAAGGCCACCGGGACAGGGAAGCTTTCTTT.

The chain is built from TRBV7-2 and TRBJ2-3, with TRBD1 matching over 7 bases. Germline V CDR1 and CDR2: SGHTA, FQGNSA. The CDR3 runs to 15 residues. Losses at the gene ends were 5 bases for V and 7 bases for J; bases not matched to a gene: 12. The CDR3 reads CASSRTGTAEYTQYF. The CDR3 coding sequence is TGTGCCAGCAGCCGGACCGGGACAGCGGAATATACGCAGTATTTT.

For the CDR3, the DNA is TGTGCCAGCAACCAAAGGGGCTCCTACGAGCAGTACTTC. Its protein is CASNQRGSYEQYF. The chain employs TRBV7-9 and TRBJ2-7; tentatively, D is TRBD1 (5 bases). Germline CDR1 reads SEHNR; CDR2 reads FQNEAQ (reference sequence). V lost 7 bases, J lost 0 bases, and 10 bases lay in between. The CDR3 has 13 residues.

The chain uses TRBV5-1 and TRBJ1-4; no firm D call. The CDR3 contains 14 residues. Germline V CDR1 and CDR2: SGHRS, YFSETQ. Trimming stripped 1 base from V and 8 bases from J, with 12 bases between. Written as DNA, the CDR3 is TGCGCCAGCAGCTTGTCCCTTGAGAAGGAAAAACTGTTTTTT. Translating gives CASSLSLEKEKLFF. The full variable domain, rest sourced from reference TRBV5-1 and TRBJ1-4, is KAGVTQTPRYLIKTRGQQVTLSCSPISGHRSVSWYQQTPGQGLQFLFEYFSETQRNKGNFPGRFSGRQFSNSRSEMNVSTLELGDSALYLCASSLSLEKEKLFFGSGTQLSVL.

The CDR3 DNA sequence: TGCAGCACCCACTCGCCTGGCACGGGAGGCTACACCTTC. Its translation: CSTHSPGTGGYTF. The chain combines TRBV29-1 with TRBJ1-2; D not certain. With 8 bases removed from V and 8 bases from J, the gap between germline ends came to 21 bases. The CDR3 is made up of 13 amino acids. CDR1 and CDR2 from the germline V gene are SQVTM and ANQGSEA. Looking up the rest from reference TRBV29-1 and TRBJ1-2 gives the full variable domain: SAVISQKPSRDICQRGTSLTIQCQVDSQVTMMFWYRQQPGQSLTLIATANQGSEATYESGFVIDKFPISRPNLTFSTLTVSNMSPEDSSIYLCSTHSPGTGGYTFGSGTRLTVV.

V is TRBV20-1 and J is TRBJ2-3; TRBD1 matches at 10 bases. V lost 3 bases and J lost 4; bases outside the gene matches: 4. CDR1 and CDR2 (germline): DFQATT, SNEGSKA (reference sequence). This CDR3 has 14 amino acids. The CDR3 nucleotides read TGCAGTGCTAGTTGGGGACAGGGGCCAGATACGCAGTATTTT. Translating it yields CSASWGQGPDTQYF.

The rearrangement uses TRBV6-6 and TRBJ1-4; 7 nucleotides match TRBD1. This CDR3 is 15 amino acids long. The V gene's germline CDR1 is MNHNY and CDR2 SVGAGI (reference sequence). V lost 4 bases, J lost 6 bases, and 8 bases stayed unmatched. The CDR3, as DNA: TGTGCCAGCAGTTCGACAGGGCGAGGTTATGAAAAACTGTTTTTT. This gives the protein CASSSTGRGYEKLFF.

The chain is built from TRBV24-1 and TRBJ2-1; the match to TRBD2 covers 8 bases. Germline-derived CDR1 and CDR2 are KGHDR and SFDVKD. The CDR3 covers 16 residues. Unmatched junction bases numbered 9, after V lost 6 bases and J lost 3 bases. CDR3 sequence: CATSWASGHFYNEQFF. The DNA of the CDR3 is TGTGCCACCAGTTGGGCTAGCGGGCATTTCTACAATGAGCAGTTCTTC.

The chain combines TRBV10-3 with TRBJ2-1, with 12 bases aligning to TRBD2. V lost 6 bases to trimming and J lost 8 bases; unmatched junction nucleotides: 11. There are 16 residues in the CDR3. From germline, CDR1 is ENHRY and CDR2 SYGVKD. CDR3 residues: CAIRDKTSGSGDEQFF. CDR3 nucleotides: TGTGCCATCAGAGACAAGACTAGCGGGAGCGGGGATGAGCAGTTCTTC.